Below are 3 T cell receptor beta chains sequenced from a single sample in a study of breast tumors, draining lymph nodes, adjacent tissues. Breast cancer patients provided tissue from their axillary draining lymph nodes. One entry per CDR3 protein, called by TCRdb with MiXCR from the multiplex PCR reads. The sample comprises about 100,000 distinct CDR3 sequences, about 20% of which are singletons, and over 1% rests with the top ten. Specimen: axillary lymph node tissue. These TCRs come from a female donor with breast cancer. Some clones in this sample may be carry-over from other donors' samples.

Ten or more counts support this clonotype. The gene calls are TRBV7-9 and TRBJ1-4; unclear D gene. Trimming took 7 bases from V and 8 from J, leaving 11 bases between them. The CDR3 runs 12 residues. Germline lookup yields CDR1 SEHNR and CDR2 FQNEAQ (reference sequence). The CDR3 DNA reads TGTGCCAGCACCCGCTCGGAAGAAAAACTGTTTTTT. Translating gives CASTRSEEKLFF.

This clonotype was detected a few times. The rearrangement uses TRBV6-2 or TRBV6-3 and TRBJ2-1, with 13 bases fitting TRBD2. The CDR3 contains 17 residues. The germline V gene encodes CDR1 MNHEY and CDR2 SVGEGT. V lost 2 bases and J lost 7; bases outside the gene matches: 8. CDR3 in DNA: TGTGCCAGCAGTTACCAACGGACTAGCGGGAGCATAAATGAGCAGTTCTTC. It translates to CASSYQRTSGSINEQFF.

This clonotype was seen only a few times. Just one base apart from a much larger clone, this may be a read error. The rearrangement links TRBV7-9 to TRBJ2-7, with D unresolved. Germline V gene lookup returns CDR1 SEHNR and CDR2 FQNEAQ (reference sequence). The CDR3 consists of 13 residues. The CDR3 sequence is CANSLDGSLEQYF. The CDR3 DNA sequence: TGTGCCAACAGCTTAGACGGCAGTTTAGAGCAGTACTTC.